Listed below are T cell receptor beta chains from one sample, sequenced in a study of shared clonotypes between healthy human individuals. Produced via immunoSEQ multiplex PCR; TCRdb's table is partial and in-frame only. The data show 530,000 or so clones, 75% to 80% seen once. Specimen: PBMCs. These receptors all stem from a woman between 35 and 50 years old in good health. Some clones in this sample may be carry-over from other donors' samples. Each CDR3 is given with its conserved first and last residue. A D gene is named only where the DNA matches it firmly. For some rows the clone size is stated as once, few or many, or as a class when expanded; others skip it.

V	size	J	D	CDR3	DNA
TRBV7-3	NA	TRBJ2-2	NA	CASSLQSGTGELFF	TGTGCCAGCAGCTTACAAAGCGGGACCGGGGAGCTGTTTTTT
TRBV2	NA	TRBJ1-5	NA	CASSETLQGQPQHF	TGTGCCAGCAGTGAGACCTTACAGGGTCAGCCCCAGCATTTT
TRBV7-3	NA	TRBJ2-1	NA	CASSPTLAFDEQFF	TGTGCCAGCAGCCCGACGCTAGCGTTTGATGAGCAGTTCTTC
TRBV19	NA	TRBJ2-7	TRBD1	CASSIGTGDEQYF	TGTGCCAGTAGTATAGGGACAGGGGATGAGCAGTACTTC
TRBV12-1	NA	TRBJ1-2	NA	CASSCARLVRGKKSYTF	TGTGCCAGCAGCTGCGCCCGGTTGGTCAGGGGAAAGAAAAGCTACACCTTC
TRBV4-1	NA	TRBJ2-1	NA	CASILELGGNEQLF	TGCGCCAGCATACTGGAGTTGGGTGGCAATGAGCAGCTCTTC
TRBV6-6	NA	TRBJ1-1	NA	CASTLGGTEAFF	TGTGCCAGCACCCTAGGGGGAACTGAAGCTTTCTTT
TRBV6-5	once	TRBJ2-7	TRBD2	CASSYSAGAGYEQYF	TGTGCCAGCAGTTACTCAGCGGGAGCGGGCTACGAGCAGTACTTC
TRBV14	many	TRBJ2-7	NA	CASSQWRTDEQYF	TGTGCCAGCAGCCAATGGCGGACAGACGAGCAGTACTTC
TRBV4-1	NA	TRBJ2-3	NA	CASSQALLGTSTDTQYF	TGCGCCAGCAGCCAAGCCCTCCTGGGTACTAGCACAGATACGCAGTATTTT
TRBV27	NA	TRBJ2-1	NA	CASRKLTTTYNEQFF	TGTGCCAGCAGGAAGCTAACTACCACCTACAATGAGCAGTTCTTC
TRBV7-2	NA	TRBJ2-3	TRBD1	CASTRQGTSSTDTQYF	TGTGCCAGCACAAGACAGGGAACCTCTAGCACAGATACGCAGTATTTT
TRBV15	NA	TRBJ2-7	TRBD2	CATSREGSGRATSVHEQYF	TGTGCCACCAGCAGAGAAGGTAGCGGGAGGGCCACTTCGGTCCACGAGCAGTACTTC
TRBV4-1	once	TRBJ1-3	NA	CASSTLGVSGNTIYF	TGCGCCAGCAGCACCCTGGGAGTCTCTGGAAACACCATATATTTT
TRBV10-3	NA	TRBJ1-3	TRBD1	CAISEDGTDTIYF	TGTGCCATCAGTGAGGACGGGACAGACACCATATATTTT
TRBV6-1	NA	TRBJ1-1	NA	CASNPGARDTEAFF	TGTGCCAGCAACCCGGGGGCGCGGGACACTGAAGCTTTCTTT
TRBV6-5	NA	TRBJ1-2	NA	CASSYIRGGYYGYTF	TGTGCCAGCAGTTACATAAGGGGGGGTTACTATGGCTACACCTTC
TRBV27	NA	TRBJ1-3	NA	CASSLPQGGNTIYF	TGTGCCAGCAGTTTACCCCAAGGTGGAAACACCATATATTTT
TRBV5-8	NA	TRBJ1-1	NA	CASSLFVGWNTEAFF	TGTGCCAGCAGCTTGTTTGTGGGATGGAACACTGAAGCTTTCTTT
TRBV7-8	NA	TRBJ2-1	TRBD2	CASSKLAGYLNEQFF	TGTGCCAGCAGCAAACTAGCGGGGTATCTCAATGAGCAGTTCTTC
TRBV27	NA	TRBJ2-1	TRBD1	CASSSTGGNNEQFF	TGTGCCAGCAGTTCGACAGGGGGCAACAATGAGCAGTTCTTC
TRBV7-2	few	TRBJ2-3	TRBD2	CASSLMGLATDTQYF	TGTGCCAGCAGCCTAATGGGACTAGCAACAGATACGCAGTATTTT
TRBV11-2	NA	TRBJ2-5	TRBD2	CASSLGGLAAGTQYF	TGTGCCAGCAGCTTAGGCGGACTAGCCGCGGGGACCCAGTACTTC
TRBV10-3	NA	TRBJ2-1	NA	CAISSLAESYNEQFF	TGTGCCATCAGCTCACTAGCAGAGTCCTACAATGAGCAGTTCTTC
TRBV7-2	NA	TRBJ1-2	NA	CASSLGQPYGYTF	TGTGCCAGCAGCCTCGGACAGCCCTATGGCTACACCTTC
TRBV7-8	NA	TRBJ2-7	NA	CASRRRAACEQYF	TGTGCCAGCAGACGCCGGGCCGCATGCGAGCAGTACTTC
TRBV5-1	NA	TRBJ1-5	NA	CASSLASGLNQPQHF	TGCGCCAGCAGCTTGGCAAGCGGCCTCAATCAGCCCCAGCATTTT
TRBV6-5	NA	TRBJ1-2	TRBD1	CASSYGTGAAFYGYTF	TGTGCCAGCAGTTACGGGACAGGAGCCGCGTTCTATGGCTACACCTTC
TRBV2	many	TRBJ1-1	NA	CASSERGAGGTEAFF	TGTGCCAGCAGTGAAAGGGGGGCCGGGGGGACTGAAGCTTTCTTT
TRBV9	NA	TRBJ1-1	TRBD1	CASSVLDRDTEAFF	TGTGCCAGCAGCGTGCTGGACAGGGACACTGAAGCTTTCTTT
TRBV7-3	NA	TRBJ2-3	TRBD2	CASSLTGRTDTQYF	TGTGCCAGCAGCTTAACCGGGAGGACAGATACGCAGTATTTT
TRBV4-1	NA	TRBJ2-1	NA	CASSQVLNEQFF	TGCGCCAGCAGCCAAGTCCTTAATGAGCAGTTCTTC
TRBV2	NA	TRBJ1-2	NA	CASRNSAILGYTF	TGTGCCAGCAGAAATAGCGCCATCCTTGGCTACACCTTC
TRBV7-2	NA	TRBJ2-1	NA	CASRPFGGLSSYNEQFF	TGTGCCAGCCGCCCCTTTGGGGGCCTAAGCTCCTACAATGAGCAGTTCTTC
TRBV5-1	few	TRBJ2-5	NA	CASSLSGTADQETQYF	TGCGCCAGCAGCTTATCCGGGACGGCAGACCAAGAGACCCAGTACTTC
TRBV7-9	NA	TRBJ1-2	TRBD1	CASSKGTGLNYGYTF	TGTGCCAGCAGCAAGGGGACAGGGCTAAACTATGGCTACACCTTC
TRBV6-1	NA	TRBJ2-1	TRBD2	CASKFPGTSDNEQFF	TGTGCCAGCAAATTCCCCGGGACTAGCGACAATGAGCAGTTCTTC
TRBV25-1	NA	TRBJ2-1	TRBD2	CASSDGLAGATYNEQFF	TGTGCCAGCAGTGATGGACTAGCGGGAGCCACCTACAATGAGCAGTTCTTC
TRBV27	NA	TRBJ1-4	TRBD1	CASSSSGRGLKFATNEKLFF	TGTGCCAGCAGTTCCTCCGGCAGGGGGCTCAAATTTGCAACTAATGAAAAACTGTTTTTT
TRBV4-1	NA	TRBJ2-7	TRBD1	CASSQGDLGQGSYEQYF	TGCGCCAGCAGCCAAGGGGATCTCGGACAGGGGTCCTACGAGCAGTACTTC
TRBV11-3	few	TRBJ2-3	TRBD2	CASSSRSAGGPGDTQYF	TGTGCCAGCAGCTCTAGATCAGCGGGAGGGCCAGGGGATACGCAGTATTTT
TRBV11-2	once	TRBJ1-3	TRBD1	CASGRTGGQPNTIYF	TGTGCCAGCGGTCGAACAGGGGGCCAGCCAAACACCATATATTTT
TRBV7-9	NA	TRBJ1-1	NA	CASSLEGGTEAFF	TGTGCCAGCAGCTTAGAAGGAGGGACTGAAGCTTTCTTT
TRBV5-1	NA	TRBJ2-1	TRBD2	CASSGGTSGYNEQFF	TGCGCCAGCAGCGGCGGGACTAGCGGCTACAATGAGCAGTTCTTC
TRBV4-1	NA	TRBJ2-5	NA	CASSQDRPGETQYF	TGCGCCAGCAGCCAAGATCGGCCCGGGGAGACCCAGTACTTC
TRBV5-1	NA	TRBJ1-2	NA	CASSQGAPTYGYTF	TGCGCCAGCAGTCAAGGGGCACCAACCTATGGCTACACCTTC
TRBV7-6	NA	TRBJ2-3	TRBD1	CASRHRGSTDTQYF	TGTGCCAGCAGGCACAGGGGTAGCACAGATACGCAGTATTTT
TRBV5-1	NA	TRBJ2-2	TRBD2	CASSLGLVATGELFF	TGCGCCAGCAGCCTGGGACTAGTGGCCACCGGGGAGCTGTTTTTT
TRBV7-7	NA	TRBJ2-1	NA	CASSLAPNSNEQFF	TGTGCTAGCAGCTTAGCCCCTAACTCAAATGAGCAGTTCTTC
TRBV2	NA	TRBJ2-1	NA	CASSPGTGAYNEQFF	TGTGCCAGCAGTCCCGGGACGGGAGCCTACAATGAGCAGTTCTTC
TRBV27	NA	TRBJ2-7	TRBD2	CASRPNRGVGHEQYF	TGTGCCAGCCGCCCAAACCGGGGGGTGGGGCACGAGCAGTACTTC
TRBV7-9	NA	TRBJ2-1	TRBD2	CASSSPGSGRNFF	TGTGCCAGCAGCTCTCCGGGGAGCGGGAGGAATTTCTTC